This TCR beta chain was identified during a study of neurological immune-mediated disorders. This clonotype was observed a few times. Its antigen is unknown. Notes on the study in general: Private repertoires in all groups were suggested by the finding that expanded clones across subjects shared no CDR3 amino acid sequences.

TCRdb redid the calling of the 5' RACE reads with MiXCR, one entry per CDR3 protein. The sample shows 60,000 to 85,000 distinct CDR3 sequences, 5% to 5.5% of them seen only once. The unsorted libraries had their origin in 2 million PBMCs stored at -80 C. The V segment lost 0 bases and the J segment 1 base; nucleotides outside the gene matches: 9. This CDR3 region has 18 residues. Looked up from germline, CDR1 is DFQATT and CDR2 is SNEGSKA (reference sequence). The chain couples TRBV20-1 to TRBJ2-3; 11 bases agree with TRBD1. Sequences were obtained from PBMCs. This receptor was taken from a woman under 40 with multiple sclerosis. The CDR3 DNA follows: TGCAGTGCTAGAGATCCCTGGGGACAGGGGGAACGCACAGATACGCAGTATTTT. Encoded protein: CSARDPWGQGERTDTQYF.